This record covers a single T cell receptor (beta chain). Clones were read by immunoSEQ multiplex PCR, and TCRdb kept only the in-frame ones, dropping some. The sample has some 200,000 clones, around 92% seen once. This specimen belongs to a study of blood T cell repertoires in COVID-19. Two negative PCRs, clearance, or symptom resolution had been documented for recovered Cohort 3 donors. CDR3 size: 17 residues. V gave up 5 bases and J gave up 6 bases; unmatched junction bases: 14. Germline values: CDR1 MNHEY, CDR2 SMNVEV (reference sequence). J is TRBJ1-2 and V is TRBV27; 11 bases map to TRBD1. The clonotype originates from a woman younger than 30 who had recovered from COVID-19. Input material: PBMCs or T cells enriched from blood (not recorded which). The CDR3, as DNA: TGTGCCAGCAGTCCACACCCTGGGGACAGGGGGGGGAATGGCTACACCTTC. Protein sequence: CASSPHPGDRGGNGYTF.